This is a list of T cell receptor beta chains from one sample in a study of OX40 agonist ivuxolimab in advanced cancers. Method: immunoSEQ multiplex PCR; TCRdb's copy keeps in-frame clones and lacks some. This sample has tens of thousands of clones, with 75% to 90% found just once. Specimen: CD4+ or CD8+ T cells sorted from blood, collected in a trial of the OX40 agonist ivuxolimab. These receptors came from an adult with an advanced solid tumor such as melanoma, head and neck, liver or kidney cancer. Each CDR3 is given with its conserved first and last residue. D genes are given only for firm matches. Expanded clones are given a class, and other clones once, few, many or no size at all.

v_call	j_call	clone_size	d_call	cdr3_nt	cdr3_aa
TRBV14	TRBJ2-1	once	-	TGTGCCAGCAGCCAAGGCCGTTACAATGAGCAGTTCTTC	CASSQGRYNEQFF
TRBV5-4	TRBJ2-1	-	TRBD2	TGTGCCAGCAGTTCGGGGGGCGGGAGGAATGAGCAGTTCTTC	CASSSGGGRNEQFF
TRBV5-1	TRBJ2-7	-	-	TGCGCCAGCAGCTTGAAGGTAGACCTCAGCTCCTACGAGCAGTACTTC	CASSLKVDLSSYEQYF
TRBV30	TRBJ2-7	-	-	TGTGCCTGGAGTTTGGGGAAAACCTACGAGCAGTACTTC	CAWSLGKTYEQYF
TRBV30	TRBJ1-1	few	-	TGTGCCTGGAGTGTGTCAGCTGAAGCTTTCTTT	CAWSVSAEAFF
TRBV7-9	TRBJ1-1	once	-	TGTGCCAGCAGCGCACAGGTCTCCGGCACTGAAGCTTTCTTT	CASSAQVSGTEAFF
TRBV9	TRBJ1-1	-	-	TGTGCCAGCAGCCCACGACAGAACACTGAAGCTTTCTTT	CASSPRQNTEAFF
TRBV9	TRBJ2-3	-	TRBD2	TGTGCCAGCAGCGTAGAAGCGGGAGGGCCTACAGATACGCAGTATTTT	CASSVEAGGPTDTQYF
TRBV28	TRBJ2-5	-	-	TGTGCCAGCCGGACAAAGGAGACCCAGTACTTC	CASRTKETQYF
TRBV9	TRBJ1-1	-	-	TGTGCCAGCAGCGTAGATGCTGGTCAGGGGACTGAAGCTTTCTTT	CASSVDAGQGTEAFF
TRBV28	TRBJ1-1	-	-	TGTGCCATCTCCGGGGGCGGTAGGACTGAAGCTTTCTTT	CAISGGGRTEAFF
TRBV6-5	TRBJ2-5	-	TRBD2	TGTGCCAGCAGAAGGAAGCGGGATGGCACAGAGACCCAGTACTTC	CASRRKRDGTETQYF
TRBV11-3	TRBJ2-2	-	-	TGTGCCAGCAGCTTACAGGGGAACACCGGGGAGCTGTTTTTT	CASSLQGNTGELFF
TRBV11-1	TRBJ2-7	-	TRBD1	TGTGCCAGCAGCTTAGGGGTAGGGGGCGCCTACGAGCAGTACTTC	CASSLGVGGAYEQYF
TRBV19	TRBJ1-5	-	-	TGTGCCAGTAGTATAAGGAGAGGGCGAGGGAATCAGCCCCAGCATTTT	CASSIRRGRGNQPQHF
TRBV9	TRBJ1-2	-	-	TGTGCCAGCAGCGTAGGGACGGAGGGCTACTATGGCTACACCTTC	CASSVGTEGYYGYTF
TRBV2	TRBJ2-7	once	TRBD2	TGTGCCAGCCTTCCTAGCGGGAGTCCGTCCTACGAGCAGTACTTC	CASLPSGSPSYEQYF
TRBV29-1	TRBJ2-7	-	TRBD2	TGCAGCGTTGAAGGGATTAGCGGGACCTACGAGCAGTACTTC	CSVEGISGTYEQYF
TRBV9	TRBJ2-3	-	TRBD2	TGTGCCAGCAGCGTAGGCCTTCGGGGGAGGGCGGATACGCAGTATTTT	CASSVGLRGRADTQYF
TRBV30	TRBJ1-4	-	TRBD1	TGTGCCTGGAGTGGAACAGGGGATAATGAAAAACTGTTTTTT	CAWSGTGDNEKLFF
TRBV5-1	TRBJ2-5	-	TRBD1	TGCGCCAGCACCTGGGACAGGACTGAAGAGACCCAGTACTTC	CASTWDRTEETQYF
TRBV2	TRBJ2-7	-	-	TGTGCCATCCTCGCTATACCATCGCAACGATCCTGGGGAGAGCAGTACTTC	CAILAIPSQRSWGEQYF
TRBV9	TRBJ2-1	-	TRBD2	TGTGCCAGCAGCGCATCTAGCGGAGCCTCCTACAATGAGCAGTTCTTC	CASSASSGASYNEQFF
TRBV27	TRBJ2-7	-	TRBD1	TGTGCCAGCAGTTACAGGGGGCTCGAGCAGTACTTC	CASSYRGLEQYF
TRBV5-1	TRBJ1-4	-	-	TGCGCCAGCAGCCTCGGCCTCCTTAATGAAAAACTGTTTTTT	CASSLGLLNEKLFF
TRBV7-9	TRBJ1-2	-	-	TGTGCCAGCAGCTTAGATCGGGGGCACGGTGGCTACACCTTC	CASSLDRGHGGYTF
TRBV7-6	TRBJ2-5	-	-	TGTGCCAGCAGCTTAGAAGCAGTACAAGAGACCCAGTACTTC	CASSLEAVQETQYF
TRBV30	TRBJ2-6	once	TRBD1	TGTGCCTGGAGTGTACTTAAAACGGGACAGGGGGCGCCGGGGGCCAACGTCCTGACTTTC	CAWSVLKTGQGAPGANVLTF
TRBV11-3	TRBJ2-5	-	-	TGTGCCAGCAGCCCATTAAGGCCGAGCGGACAAGAGACCCAGTACTTC	CASSPLRPSGQETQYF
TRBV14	TRBJ2-7	-	TRBD2	TGTGCCAGCAGCCAGGCCGGGACTAGCGGGAACTACGAGCAGTACTTC	CASSQAGTSGNYEQYF
TRBV6-5	TRBJ2-1	once	TRBD2	TGTGCCAGCAGTTGGACTAGCGGGAGTAGTTACAATGAGCAGTTCTTC	CASSWTSGSSYNEQFF
TRBV4-2	TRBJ1-1	once	-	TGTGCCAGCAGCCAAGACAGAATGAACACTGAAGCTTTCTTT	CASSQDRMNTEAFF
TRBV6-6	TRBJ2-7	-	TRBD1	TGTGCCAGCAGTTCGGACAGGTTCTACGAGCAGTACTTC	CASSSDRFYEQYF
TRBV4-1	TRBJ2-7	-	TRBD1	TGCGCCAGCAGCCAAGTAGGGACAGGGGGCTCCTACGAGCAGTACTTC	CASSQVGTGGSYEQYF
TRBV27	TRBJ2-7	-	TRBD2	TGTGCCAGCAGGCCTAGCGGGAGCTACGAGCAGTACTTC	CASRPSGSYEQYF
TRBV6-6	TRBJ2-6	-	-	TGTGCCAGCACTAAAGCCTTCCCCTCTGGGGCCAACGTCCTGACTTTC	CASTKAFPSGANVLTF
TRBV28	TRBJ2-1	-	-	TGTGCCAGCAGTTTCCCTTCCCTCCCGAGCTCCTACAATGAGCAGTTCTTC	CASSFPSLPSSYNEQFF
TRBV4-1	TRBJ2-7	-	TRBD1	TGCGCCAGCAGCCAAGTGTCCGGACAGGGGGGTCTATACGAGCAGTACTTC	CASSQVSGQGGLYEQYF
TRBV7-6	TRBJ2-1	-	-	TGTGCCAGCAGCTTAGCGGGAACGAGCTCCTACAATGAGCAGTTCTTC	CASSLAGTSSYNEQFF
TRBV6-5	TRBJ1-5	-	TRBD1	TGTGCCAGCAGACCGGACAGGGGTTGGAATCAGCCCCAGCATTTT	CASRPDRGWNQPQHF
TRBV30	TRBJ1-4	-	-	TGTGCCTCGACCCGCCACGAGGCGGGGGAAAAACTGTTTTTT	CASTRHEAGEKLFF
TRBV5-1	TRBJ2-1	-	TRBD1	TGCGCCAGCAGCTGGGGACAGGGGGCTAATGAGCAGTTCTTC	CASSWGQGANEQFF
TRBV5-5	TRBJ2-7	-	-	TGTGCCAGCAGCCAGTTATATTTGGGCTACGAGCAGTACTTC	CASSQLYLGYEQYF
TRBV11-3	TRBJ2-7	-	-	TGTGCCAGCAGCTTAGTCAGGGCACCCTACGAGCAGTACTTC	CASSLVRAPYEQYF
TRBV6-5	TRBJ2-1	-	TRBD2	TGTGCCAGCAGTTACTCTGAGATAGCGGGAAACAATGAGCAGTTCTTC	CASSYSEIAGNNEQFF
TRBV27	TRBJ1-1	-	-	TGTGCCAGCAGCCGCGCAGGACTGAACACTGAAGCTTTCTTT	CASSRAGLNTEAFF
TRBV12-5	TRBJ2-2	-	-	TGTGCTAGTGGTTTGGTCCGGACCGGGGAGCTGTTTTTT	CASGLVRTGELFF
TRBV7-9	TRBJ2-7	-	-	TGTGCCAGCAGCGCGGGGTTACACGAGCAGTACTTC	CASSAGLHEQYF
TRBV10-3	TRBJ2-4	once	-	TGTGCCATCAGTGAGTCGGGGCAACTAGCCAAAAACATTCAGTACTTC	CAISESGQLAKNIQYF
TRBV6-5	TRBJ1-1	-	-	TGTGCCAGCTGGGGGGGAAAGAACACTGAAGCTTTCTTT	CASWGGKNTEAFF
TRBV6-1	TRBJ2-7	-	TRBD2	TGTGCCAGCAGCCCCATAGCGGGGCCTTCCTACGAGCAGTACTTC	CASSPIAGPSYEQYF
TRBV7-8	TRBJ2-7	-	TRBD2	TGTGCCAGCAGCTTCCAGGGACTAGCAGGAGCCGCCGTGATGGACGAGCAGTACTTC	CASSFQGLAGAAVMDEQYF
TRBV2	TRBJ2-7	once	-	TGTGCCAGCAGTCTGAAACAGGGTAACTACGAGCAGTACTTC	CASSLKQGNYEQYF
TRBV2	TRBJ1-4	-	TRBD1	TGTGCCAGCAGTACGACCGGGACAGGGTCGACGGGTTATGAAAAACTGTTTTTT	CASSTTGTGSTGYEKLFF
TRBV7-3	TRBJ2-1	-	TRBD2	TGTGCCAGCAGCTTAGCGGGAGATCTCTACAATGAGCAGTTCTTC	CASSLAGDLYNEQFF